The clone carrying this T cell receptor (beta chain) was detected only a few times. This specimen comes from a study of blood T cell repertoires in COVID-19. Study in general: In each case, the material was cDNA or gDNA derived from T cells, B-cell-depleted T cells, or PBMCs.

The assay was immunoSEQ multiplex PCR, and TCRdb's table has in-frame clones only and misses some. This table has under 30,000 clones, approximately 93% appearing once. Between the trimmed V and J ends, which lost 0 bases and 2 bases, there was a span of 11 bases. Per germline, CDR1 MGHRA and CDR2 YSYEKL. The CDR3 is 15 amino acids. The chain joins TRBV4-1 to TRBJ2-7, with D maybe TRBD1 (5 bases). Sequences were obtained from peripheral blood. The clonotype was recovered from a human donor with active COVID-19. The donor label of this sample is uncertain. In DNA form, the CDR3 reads TGCGCCAGCAGCCAAGATTGGCAGGGCCCCTACGAGCAGTACTTC. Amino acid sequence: CASSQDWQGPYEQYF.